This T cell receptor (beta chain) was observed in a study of metastatic and nonmetastatic thyroid tumors. Per the germline V gene, CDR1 is SGHAT and CDR2 is FQNNGV. This CDR3 is 17 amino acids long. In regard to this clone: At one boundary the junction diverges from the germline segment, which might be a read error.

There were no patients who had received any treatment before thyroid surgery. With MiXCR, TCRdb called clones anew from the PCR reads. Of fewer than 15,000 clones in the sample, 20% to 25% were seen once. The J gene is TRBJ2-7, the V gene TRBV11-2, with 15 bases aligning to TRBD2. What was sequenced was adjacent normal tissue. The clonotype comes from a female donor with papillary thyroid cancer or a benign thyroid nodule (not recorded which). Some clones in this sample may be carry-over from other donors' samples. The CDR3 DNA reads as TGTGCCAGCAGCGAAAATGGACTAGCGGGAGGGTTCTACGAGCAATACTTC. Translated, it gives CASSENGLAGGFYEQYF.